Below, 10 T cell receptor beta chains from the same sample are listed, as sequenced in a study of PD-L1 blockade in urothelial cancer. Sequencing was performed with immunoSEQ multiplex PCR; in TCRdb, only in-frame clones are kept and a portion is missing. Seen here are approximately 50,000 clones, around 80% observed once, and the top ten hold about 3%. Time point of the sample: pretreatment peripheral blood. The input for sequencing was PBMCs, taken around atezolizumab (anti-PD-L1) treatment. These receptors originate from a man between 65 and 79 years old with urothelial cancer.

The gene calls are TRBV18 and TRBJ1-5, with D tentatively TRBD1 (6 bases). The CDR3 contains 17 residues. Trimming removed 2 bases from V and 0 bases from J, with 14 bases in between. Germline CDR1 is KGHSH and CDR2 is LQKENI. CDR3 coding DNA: TGTGCCAGCTCACCAGGGAGGGGGTCCTATAGCAATCAGCCCCAGCATTTT. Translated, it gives CASSPGRGSYSNQPQHF.

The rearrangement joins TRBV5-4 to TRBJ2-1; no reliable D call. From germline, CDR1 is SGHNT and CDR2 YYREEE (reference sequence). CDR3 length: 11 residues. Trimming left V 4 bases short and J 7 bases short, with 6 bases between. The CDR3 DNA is TGTGCCAGCAGCCAGAAAAATGAGCAGTTCTTC. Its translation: CASSQKNEQFF.

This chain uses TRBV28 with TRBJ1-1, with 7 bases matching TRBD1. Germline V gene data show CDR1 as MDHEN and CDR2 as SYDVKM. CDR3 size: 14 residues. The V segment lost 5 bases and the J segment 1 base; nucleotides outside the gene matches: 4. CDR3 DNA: TGTGCCAGCAGTCGCAGGGGGTCGAACACTGAAGCTTTCTTT. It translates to CASSRRGSNTEAFF. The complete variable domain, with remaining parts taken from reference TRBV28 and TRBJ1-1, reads DVKVTQSSRYLVKRTGEKVFLECVQDMDHENMFWYRQDPGLGLRLIYFSYDVKMKEKGDIPEGYSVSREKKERFSLILESASTNQTSMYLCASSRRGSNTEAFFGQGTRLTVV.

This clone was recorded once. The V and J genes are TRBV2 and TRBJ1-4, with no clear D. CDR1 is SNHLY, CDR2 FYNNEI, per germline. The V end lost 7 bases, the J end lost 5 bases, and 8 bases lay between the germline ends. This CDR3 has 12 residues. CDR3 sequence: CASNRGNEKLFF. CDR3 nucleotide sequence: TGTGCCAGCAATAGAGGCAATGAAAAACTGTTTTTT.

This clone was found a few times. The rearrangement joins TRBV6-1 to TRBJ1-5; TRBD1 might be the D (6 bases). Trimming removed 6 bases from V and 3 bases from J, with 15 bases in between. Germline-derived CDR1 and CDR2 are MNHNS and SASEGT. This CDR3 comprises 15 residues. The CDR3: CASSRSDSYNQPQHF. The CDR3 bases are TGTGCCAGCAGCCGATCGGACAGCTACAATCAGCCCCAGCATTTT.

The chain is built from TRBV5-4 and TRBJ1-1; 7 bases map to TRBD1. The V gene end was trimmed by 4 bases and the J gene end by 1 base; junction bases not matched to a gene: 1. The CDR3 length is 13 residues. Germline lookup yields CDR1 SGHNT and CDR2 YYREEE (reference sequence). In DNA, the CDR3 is TGTGCCAGCAGCGGGGACAGGAACACTGAAGCTTTCTTT. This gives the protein CASSGDRNTEAFF.

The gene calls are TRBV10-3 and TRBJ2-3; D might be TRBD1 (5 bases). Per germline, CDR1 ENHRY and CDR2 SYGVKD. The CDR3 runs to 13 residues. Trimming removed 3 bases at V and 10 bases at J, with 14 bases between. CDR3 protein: CAISEEDTMPQYF. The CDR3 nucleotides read TGTGCCATCAGTGAAGAGGACACCATGCCGCAGTATTTT.

CDR3 amino acids: CASSPIAGGNTIYF. CDR3 in DNA: TGTGCCAGCAGCCCCATAGCCGGGGGGAACACCATATATTTT. The V gene is TRBV28, the J gene TRBJ1-3; weak D call: TRBD1 (5 bases). CDR1 is MDHEN and CDR2 is SYDVKM in the germline V gene. Trimming took off 6 bases at V and 7 bases at J, with 16 bases between the two ends. The CDR3 runs 14 residues.

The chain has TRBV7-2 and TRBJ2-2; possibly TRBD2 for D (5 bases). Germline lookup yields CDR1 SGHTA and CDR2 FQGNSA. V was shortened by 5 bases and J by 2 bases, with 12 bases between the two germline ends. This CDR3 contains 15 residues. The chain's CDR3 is CASSALGGNTGELFF. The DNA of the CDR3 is TGTGCCAGCAGCGCTCTAGGAGGCAACACCGGGGAGCTGTTTTTT.

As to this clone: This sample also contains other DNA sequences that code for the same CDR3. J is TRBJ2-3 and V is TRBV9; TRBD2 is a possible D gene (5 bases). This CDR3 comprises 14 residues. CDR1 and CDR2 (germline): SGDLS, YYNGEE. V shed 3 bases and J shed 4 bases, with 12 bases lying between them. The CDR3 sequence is CASSAGGGPDTQYF. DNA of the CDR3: TGTGCCAGCAGCGCCGGCGGCGGGCCAGATACGCAGTATTTT.